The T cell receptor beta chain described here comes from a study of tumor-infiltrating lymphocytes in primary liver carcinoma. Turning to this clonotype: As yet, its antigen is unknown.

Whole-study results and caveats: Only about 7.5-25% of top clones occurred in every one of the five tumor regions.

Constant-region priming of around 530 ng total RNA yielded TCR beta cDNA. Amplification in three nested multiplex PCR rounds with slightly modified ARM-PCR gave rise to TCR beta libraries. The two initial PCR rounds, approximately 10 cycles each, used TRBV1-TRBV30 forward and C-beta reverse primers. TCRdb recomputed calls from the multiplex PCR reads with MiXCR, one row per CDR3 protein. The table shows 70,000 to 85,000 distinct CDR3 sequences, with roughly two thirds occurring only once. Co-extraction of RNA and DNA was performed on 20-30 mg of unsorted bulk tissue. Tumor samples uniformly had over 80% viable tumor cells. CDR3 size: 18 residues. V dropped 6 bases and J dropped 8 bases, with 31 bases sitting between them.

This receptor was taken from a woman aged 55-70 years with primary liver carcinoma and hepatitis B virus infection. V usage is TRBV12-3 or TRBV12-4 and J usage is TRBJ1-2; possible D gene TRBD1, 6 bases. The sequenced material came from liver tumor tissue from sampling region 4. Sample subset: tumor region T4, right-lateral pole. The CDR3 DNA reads TGTGCCAGCAGAGAAAGGGGGGGGCGCCCCACAACTAGCGTAGGCTACACCTTC. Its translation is CASRERGGRPTTSVGYTF.